The clone carrying this T cell receptor (beta chain) was detected only a few times. Trimming stripped 4 bases from V and 4 bases from J, with 16 bases between. Germline V gene sequence: CDR1 PRHDT, CDR2 FYEKMQ (reference sequence). CDR3 length: 15 residues. Next came a second PCR, run for about 7 to 12 cycles, which used a sample-barcoded 5' primer along with a J-beta primer mix. Each cDNA was tagged by a template-switch adaptor containing 12 random nucleotides. Individual samples furnished no less than 2.5 million CDR3-containing paired-end reads apiece. TCRdb independently ran MiXCR on the 5' RACE reads; one entry per CDR3 protein. The sample records about 1.6 million distinct CDR3 sequences, 34% being singletons. This sample stems from a study of blood T cells in healthy people across ages. Donation came from healthy Caucasian individuals in Russia who were aged about 6 to 95.

Sequences were obtained from blood. This chain links TRBV13 with TRBJ1-1; D call uncertain. The receptor was isolated from a woman between 25 and 40 years old in good health. The CDR3 DNA reads TGTGCCAGCAGCTACGGGGAGAACTTGGGCACTGAAGCTTTCTTT. Translating it yields CASSYGENLGTEAFF.